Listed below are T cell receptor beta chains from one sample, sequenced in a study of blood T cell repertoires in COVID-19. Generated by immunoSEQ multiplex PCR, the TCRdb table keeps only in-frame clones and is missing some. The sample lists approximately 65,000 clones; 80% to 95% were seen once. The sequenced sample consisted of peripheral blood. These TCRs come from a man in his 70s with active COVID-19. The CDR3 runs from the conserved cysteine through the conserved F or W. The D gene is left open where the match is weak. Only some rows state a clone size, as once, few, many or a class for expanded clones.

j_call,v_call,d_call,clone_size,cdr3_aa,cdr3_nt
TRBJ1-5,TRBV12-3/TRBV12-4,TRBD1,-,CASSRQGYQPQHF,TGTGCCAGCAGTCGACAGGGTTATCAGCCCCAGCATTTT
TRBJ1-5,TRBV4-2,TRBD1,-,CASSLRDRGAQPPVSNQPQHF,TGTGCCAGCAGCCTTCGGGACAGGGGGGCCCAACCACCCGTTAGCAATCAGCCCCAGCATTTT
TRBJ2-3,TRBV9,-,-,CASARRDTDTQYF,TGTGCCAGTGCTCGGCGGGACACAGATACGCAGTATTTT
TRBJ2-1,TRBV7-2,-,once,CASSNHPSNEQFF,TGTGCCAGCAGCAATCACCCGAGCAATGAGCAGTTCTTC
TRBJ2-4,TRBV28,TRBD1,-,CASNQQGASKNIQYF,TGTGCCAGCAATCAGCAGGGGGCATCCAAAAACATTCAGTACTTC
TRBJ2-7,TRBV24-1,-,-,CATRPFGITGTWDYEQYF,TGTGCCACCCGCCCCTTCGGGATTACCGGGACATGGGACTACGAGCAGTACTTC
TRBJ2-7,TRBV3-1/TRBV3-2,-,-,CASSQVSGSLSSYEQYF,TGTGCCAGCAGCCAAGTGTCGGGGTCCTTAAGCTCCTACGAGCAGTACTTC
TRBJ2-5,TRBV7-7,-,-,CASSRRRGERETQYF,TGTGCCAGCAGTCGCCGGCGGGGCGAAAGGGAGACCCAGTACTTC
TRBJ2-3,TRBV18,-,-,CASSPLVFWTDSTDTQYF,TGTGCCAGCTCACCTCTTGTCTTCTGGACAGACAGCACAGATACGCAGTATTTT
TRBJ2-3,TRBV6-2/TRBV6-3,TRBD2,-,CASSISGTRGRDTQYF,TGTGCCAGCAGTATATCCGGGACTAGGGGGAGAGATACGCAGTATTTT
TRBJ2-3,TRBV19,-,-,CASSQPLGAGVYTQYF,TGTGCCAGTAGTCAACCGTTGGGGGCCGGGGTATATACGCAGTATTTT
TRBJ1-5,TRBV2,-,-,CASSDSGGGKPQHF,TGTGCCAGCAGCGATTCTGGGGGGGGTAAGCCCCAGCATTTT
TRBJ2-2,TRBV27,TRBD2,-,CASSLAPEVAGVPLFF,TGTGCCAGCAGTTTGGCACCCGAGGTCGCGGGGGTCCCGCTGTTTTTT
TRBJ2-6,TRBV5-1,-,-,CASSRLGGKAGANVLTF,TGCGCCAGCAGCCGCTTAGGGGGTAAAGCAGGGGCCAACGTCCTGACTTTC
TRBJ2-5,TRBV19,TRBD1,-,CASSSGTGGGETQYF,TGTGCCAGTAGTTCTGGGACAGGGGGCGGGGAGACCCAGTACTTC
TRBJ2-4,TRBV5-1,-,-,CASSLGQESNIQYF,TGCGCCAGCAGCTTGGGGCAGGAAAGCAACATTCAGTACTTC
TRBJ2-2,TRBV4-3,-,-,CASSQDTYPTGELFF,TGCGCCAGCAGCCAAGATACTTATCCGACCGGGGAGCTGTTTTTT
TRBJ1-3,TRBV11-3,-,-,CASSGGGFGNTIYF,TGTGCCAGCAGTGGTGGCGGCTTTGGAAACACCATATATTTT
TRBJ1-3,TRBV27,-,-,CASSSSGTRIYSGNTIYF,TGTGCCAGCAGTTCGTCCGGGACAAGGATCTACTCTGGAAACACCATATATTTT
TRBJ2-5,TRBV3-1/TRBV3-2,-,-,CASTRGLQETQYF,TGTGCCAGCACTAGGGGACTGCAAGAGACCCAGTACTTC
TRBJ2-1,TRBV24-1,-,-,CATSDFEEGSYNEQFF,TGTGCCACCAGTGATTTTGAGGAAGGGAGCTACAATGAGCAGTTCTTC
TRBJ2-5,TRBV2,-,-,CASRTAGETQYF,TGTGCCAGCAGGACGGCGGGGGAGACCCAGTACTTC
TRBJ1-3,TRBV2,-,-,CASRTAGAGNTIYF,TGTGCCAGCAGGACGGCGGGTGCCGGAAACACCATATATTTT
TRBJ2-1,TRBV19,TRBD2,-,CASSGAGGLYNEQFF,TGTGCCAGTAGCGGCGCGGGGGGACTCTACAATGAGCAGTTCTTC
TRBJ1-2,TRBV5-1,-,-,CASSFQGDGYTF,TGCGCCAGCAGCTTTCAGGGCGATGGCTACACCTTC
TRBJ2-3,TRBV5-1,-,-,CASSPPRETSTDTQYF,TGCGCCAGCAGCCCCCCCCGGGAGACTTCCACAGATACGCAGTATTTT
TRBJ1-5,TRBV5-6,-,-,CASGSGRNQPQHF,TGTGCCAGCGGCTCGGGGAGAAATCAGCCCCAGCATTTT
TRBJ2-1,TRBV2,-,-,CASSEVGSYNEQFF,TGTGCCAGCAGTGAAGTTGGGAGCTACAATGAGCAGTTCTTC
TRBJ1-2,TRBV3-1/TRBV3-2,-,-,CASSHRQYYGYTF,TGTGCCAGCAGTCATCGACAGTACTATGGCTACACCTTC
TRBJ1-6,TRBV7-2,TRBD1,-,CASSLEGQGVSPLHF,TGTGCCAGCAGCCTAGAGGGACAGGGTGTTTCACCCCTCCACTTT
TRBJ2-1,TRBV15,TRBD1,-,CATSGDRGVEQFF,TGTGCCACCAGCGGGGACAGGGGAGTTGAGCAGTTCTTC
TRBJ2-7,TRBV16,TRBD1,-,CASRQDRGRSGEQYF,TGTGCCAGCAGACAAGACAGGGGGCGATCTGGCGAGCAGTACTTC
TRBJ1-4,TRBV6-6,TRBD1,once,CASRIGRGREKLFF,TGTGCCAGCAGGATAGGCAGGGGGAGGGAAAAACTGTTTTTT
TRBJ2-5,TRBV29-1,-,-,CSVAPRLAYQETQYF,TGCAGCGTCGCCCCGAGGCTAGCCTACCAAGAGACCCAGTACTTC
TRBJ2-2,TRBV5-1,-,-,CASSLAVQGATGELFF,TGCGCCAGCAGCTTGGCCGTACAGGGAGCCACCGGGGAGCTGTTTTTT
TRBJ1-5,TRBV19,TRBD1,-,CASSLGGGLDSQPQHF,TGTGCCAGTAGTCTAGGAGGGGGCTTGGATAGTCAGCCCCAGCATTTT
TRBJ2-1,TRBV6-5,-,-,CASRRPGGVFDEQFF,TGTGCCAGCAGGCGCCCGGGCGGGGTTTTCGATGAGCAGTTCTTC
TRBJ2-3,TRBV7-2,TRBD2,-,CASSSAPPGLAGADTQYF,TGTGCCAGCAGCTCCGCCCCCCCGGGACTAGCGGGGGCAGATACGCAGTATTTT